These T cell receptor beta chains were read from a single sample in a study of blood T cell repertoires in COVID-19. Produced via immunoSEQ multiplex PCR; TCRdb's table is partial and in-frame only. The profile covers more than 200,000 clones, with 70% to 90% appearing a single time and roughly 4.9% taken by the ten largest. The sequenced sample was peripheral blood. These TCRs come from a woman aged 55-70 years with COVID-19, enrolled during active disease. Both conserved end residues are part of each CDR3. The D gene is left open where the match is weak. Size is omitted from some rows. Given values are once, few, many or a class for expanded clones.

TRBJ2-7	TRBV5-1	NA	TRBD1	CASGPDRGQYEQYF	TGCGCCAGCGGTCCCGACAGGGGGCAGTACGAGCAGTACTTC
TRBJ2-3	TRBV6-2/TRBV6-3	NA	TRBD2	CASSQTMRGAQYF	TGTGCCAGCAGCCAGACTATGCGGGGGGCGCAGTATTTT
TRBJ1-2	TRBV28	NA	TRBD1	CASTSGGQGGAYGYTF	TGTGCCAGCACCTCCGGAGGGCAGGGGGGAGCCTATGGCTACACCTTC
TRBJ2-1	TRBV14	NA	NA	CASSFHGTGEQFF	TGTGCCAGCAGCTTTCACGGGACTGGGGAGCAGTTCTTC
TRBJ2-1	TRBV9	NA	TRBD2	CASSFTSGSSYEQFF	TGTGCCAGCAGCTTCACTAGCGGGAGTAGCTATGAGCAGTTCTTC
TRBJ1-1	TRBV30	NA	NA	CAWSLTVDTEAFF	TGTGCCTGGAGTTTAACAGTTGACACTGAAGCTTTCTTT
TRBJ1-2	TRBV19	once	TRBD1	CASRDRGLQGSHGYTF	TGTGCCAGTAGGGACAGGGGGCTGCAGGGTTCTCATGGCTACACCTTC
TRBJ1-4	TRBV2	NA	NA	CASKLGRMEKLFF	TGTGCCAGCAAACTAGGGAGGATGGAAAAACTGTTTTTT
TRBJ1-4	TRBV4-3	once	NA	CASSQDQGFNEKLFF	TGCGCCAGCAGCCAAGATCAGGGATTTAATGAAAAACTGTTTTTT
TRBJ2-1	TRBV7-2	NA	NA	CASSLDRASYNEQFF	TGTGCCAGCAGCTTAGACAGGGCCTCCTACAATGAGCAGTTCTTC
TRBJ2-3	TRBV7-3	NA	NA	CASSLGLALASSTDTQYF	TGTGCCAGCAGCTTAGGCCTAGCTCTGGCATCTAGCACAGATACGCAGTATTTT